This TCR beta chain was recorded in a study of siplizumab effects on memory and regulatory T cells (dated by TCRdb to about 2019). Some background on the complete study: The study looked at the effect of siplizumab, an anti-CD2 antibody, on alloreactive T-cell subsets in allogeneic mixed lymphocyte reactions made from human PBMCs. The investigation overall reported the following: Unstimulated naive T cells appeared to be more diverse than memory T cells, and naive cells seemed to make a substantial contribution to the alloresponse. The cumulative frequency of alloreactive sequences that could be traced back to unstimulated CD4+ memory T cells was significantly reduced by siplizumab. Because sequences below about 10^-5 frequency were poorly captured, only a minor fraction of alloreactive clones could be mapped to unstimulated subsets. In reactions with siplizumab, an average of about 75% of mappable alloreactive CD4+ clones were Treg-derived, compared with 25% to 30% in control reactions. No functional confirmation was obtained for the suppressive function of proliferating Tregs from siplizumab cultures. About 80-96% of proliferating CD4+ or CD8+ clones could not be given a naive or memory phenotype.

V lost 6 bases and J lost 0 bases; the stretch between them is 5 bases long. CDR1 and CDR2, per the germline V gene (reference sequence), are SEHNR and FQNEAQ. The CDR3 numbers 12 residues from cysteine through phenylalanine. Of all the DNA, just the CDR3 is kept, 36 bases in frame from base 1. This clone was seen just once. It lacks a known antigen. Qualities for individual bases were not recorded, and no much larger clone is one base off. Sorted unstimulated T cells and proliferating T cells recovered from mixed lymphocyte reactions underwent TCRbeta CDR3 sequencing. Fresh whole blood from approximately ten HLA-typed healthy donors was used to isolate PBMCs. To map where alloreactive clones came from, unstimulated CD4+ non-regulatory T cells were FACS-sorted. Library preparation used the immunoSEQ multiplex PCR assay. Each sample had around 100,000 TCR templates assayed by the deep sequencing platform. Genomic DNA extracted from sorted T cells was used for TCRbeta CDR3 sequencing. On the authors' methods: The R programming language was used for clonal analysis of TCRbeta CDR3 data. Comparing unstimulated samples against CFSE-low samples taken after the reaction was how alloreactive CD4+ and CD8+ clones were defined. Regulatory or non-regulatory origin of alloreactive CD4+ clones was assigned by matching sequences to the sorted unstimulated Treg and non-Treg repertoires. This is the immuneACCESS table as TCRdb keeps it, with only in-frame sequences that have V and J called. A part of the clones is gone; compared with another copy, unresolved V genes explain less than half, and the rest is unexplained. The D gene and trimming were derived from the DNA, and the V and J assignments and clone size from that table. The sample profile shows some 100,000 clones; roughly 93% of them were found once. Clones ranked in the top ten supply over 0.15% of the sample.

Sequences were obtained from non-Treg CD4+ T cells sorted from blood. Interpreted using the paper, the cell subset or site label stands for: FACS-sorted unstimulated CD4+ non-regulatory T cells. This receptor was obtained from a human donor in good health. This chain joins TRBV7-9 to TRBJ1-2, with no confident D gene call. The nucleotide sequence reads TGTGCCAGCAGTACTCCTAACTATGGCTACACCTTC. It translates as CASSTPNYGYTF.